This T cell receptor (beta chain) was recorded in a study of vaccination and CD4 T cells after COVID-19. Study-wide points: In median terms, SARS-CoV-2-reactive clonotypes went from about 20 to 38, a nonsignificant rise.

Points on this clonotype: Its antigen remains unidentified.

Researchers used the Oncomine TCR Beta short-read assay to sequence DNA from cultured CD4+ T cells. Genomic DNA was isolated from CD4+ T cells that had been cultured. TCRdb ran MiXCR on the PCR reads and lists one entry per CDR3 protein. The table shows several thousand distinct CDR3 sequences, with around 19% occurring only once. Looked up from germline, CDR1 is SEHNR and CDR2 is FQNEAQ (reference sequence). Germline trimming cut 5 bases from V and 8 bases from J; bases unmatched to any gene: 10. This CDR3 is built from 15 residues. Documented treatment: roughly 10-day PBMC culture with coronavirus spike peptide pools or control peptides (ViraFEST assay).

The sequence was obtained from a human donor who had recovered from COVID-19. Sequences were obtained from CD4+ T cells from blood, cultured in vitro. The gene calls are TRBV7-9 and TRBJ1-4, with TRBD1 matching over 8 bases. In nucleotides, the CDR3 is TGTGCCAGCAGCATTTCCGGGACAGGAAACGAAAAACTGTTTTTT. Its translation: CASSISGTGNEKLFF. Complete variable domain (other parts from reference TRBV7-9 and TRBJ1-4): DTGVSQNPRHKITKRGQNVTFRCDPISEHNRLYWYRQTLGQGPEFLTYFQNEAQLEKSRLLSDRFSAERPKGSFSTLEIQRTEQGDSAMYLCASSISGTGNEKLFFGSGTQLSVL.